This TCR beta chain was sequenced in a study of blood T cell repertoires in COVID-19. Study-wide background: Whether acute or convalescent, the COVID-19 samples came from the United States, Italy and Spain.

Original data processing: Nucleated cell counts were estimated from reference gene primer amplification. The data were produced by immunoSEQ multiplex PCR, yet TCRdb's version contains in-frame clones alone and is incomplete. The V and J calls and the clone size are those of that table, but D and trimming were determined from the DNA. The sample lists roughly 260,000 clones; 87% were seen once. The CDR3 is 15 residues long. Trimming took 6 bases from V and 1 from J, leaving 15 bases between them. Germline V gene lookup returns CDR1 MNHEY and CDR2 SVGEGT. This clonotype was sampled from a woman aged 45-65 years who had recovered from COVID-19. The sample comprised peripheral blood. The rearrangement joins TRBV6-2 or TRBV6-3 to TRBJ1-2, with D perhaps TRBD1 (5 bases). CDR3 residues: CASSPNQGFNYGYTF. The CDR3 nucleotides are TGTGCCAGCAGCCCGAATCAGGGTTTTAACTATGGCTACACCTTC.